This T cell receptor beta chain was recovered during a study of blood T cell repertoires in COVID-19. In germline, CDR1 is GTSNPN, CDR2 SVGIG (reference sequence). The CDR3 loop spans 14 amino acids. This clone was seen only once. Compared with germline, one end of the junction differs, possibly owing to a read error. Sequenced by immunoSEQ multiplex PCR; TCRdb stores in-frame clones only, minus some. The sample contains 200,000 to 250,000 clones, approximately 78% of which appear only once. The sample taken for sequencing was peripheral blood. The sequence derives from a woman older than 75 with COVID-19, enrolled during active disease. The chain recombines TRBV30 with TRBJ2-1; 13 bases align to TRBD2. CDR3: CACRTSGGYKEQFF. The CDR3, as DNA: TGTGCCTGCCGGACTAGCGGGGGATACAAGGAGCAGTTCTTC.